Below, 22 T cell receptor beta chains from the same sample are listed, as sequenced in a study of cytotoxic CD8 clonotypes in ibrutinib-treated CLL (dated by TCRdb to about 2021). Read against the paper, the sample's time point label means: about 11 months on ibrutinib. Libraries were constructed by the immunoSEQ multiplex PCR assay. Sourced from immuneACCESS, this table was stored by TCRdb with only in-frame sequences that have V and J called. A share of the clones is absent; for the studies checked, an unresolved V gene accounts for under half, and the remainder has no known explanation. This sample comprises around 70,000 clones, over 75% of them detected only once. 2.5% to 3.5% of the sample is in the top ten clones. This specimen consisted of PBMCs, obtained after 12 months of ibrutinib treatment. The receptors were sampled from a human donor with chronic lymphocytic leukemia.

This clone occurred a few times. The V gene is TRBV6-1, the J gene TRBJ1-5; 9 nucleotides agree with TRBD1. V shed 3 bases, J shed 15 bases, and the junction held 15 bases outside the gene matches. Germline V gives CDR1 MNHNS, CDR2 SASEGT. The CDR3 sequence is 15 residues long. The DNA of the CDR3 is TGTGCCAGCAGTGATGGCGACAGGGGGTTTTCAAAAGGGCATTTT. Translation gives CASSDGDRGFSKGHF.

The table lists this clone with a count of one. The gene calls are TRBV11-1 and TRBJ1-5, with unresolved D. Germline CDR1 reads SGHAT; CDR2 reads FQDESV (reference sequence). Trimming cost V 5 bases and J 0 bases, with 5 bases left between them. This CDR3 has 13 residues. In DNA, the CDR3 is TGTGCCAGCAGCGTATATAGCAATCAGCCCCAGCATTTT. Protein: CASSVYSNQPQHF.

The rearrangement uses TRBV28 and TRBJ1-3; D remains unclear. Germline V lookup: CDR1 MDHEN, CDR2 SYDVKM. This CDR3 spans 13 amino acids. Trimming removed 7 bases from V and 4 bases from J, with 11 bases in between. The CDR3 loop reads CASIPPPGNTIYF. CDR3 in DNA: TGTGCCAGCATCCCTCCACCGGGAAACACCATATATTTT. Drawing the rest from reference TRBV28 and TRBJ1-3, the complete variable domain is DVKVTQSSRYLVKRTGEKVFLECVQDMDHENMFWYRQDPGLGLRLIYFSYDVKMKEKGDIPEGYSVSREKKERFSLILESASTNQTSMYLCASIPPPGNTIYFGEGSWLTVV.

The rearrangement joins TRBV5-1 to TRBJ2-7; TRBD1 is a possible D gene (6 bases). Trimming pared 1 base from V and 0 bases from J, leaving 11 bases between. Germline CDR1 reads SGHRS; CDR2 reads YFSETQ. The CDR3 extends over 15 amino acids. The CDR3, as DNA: TGCGCCAGCAGCTTGAGGACAGAAAGCTCCTACGAGCAGTACTTC. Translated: CASSLRTESSYEQYF.

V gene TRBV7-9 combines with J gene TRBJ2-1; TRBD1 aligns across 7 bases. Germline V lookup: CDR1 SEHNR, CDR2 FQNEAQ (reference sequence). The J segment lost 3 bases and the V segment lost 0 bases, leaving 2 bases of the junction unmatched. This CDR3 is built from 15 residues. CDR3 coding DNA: TGTGCCAGCAGCTTAGCAACAGGGGTCTACAATGAGCAGTTCTTC. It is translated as CASSLATGVYNEQFF.

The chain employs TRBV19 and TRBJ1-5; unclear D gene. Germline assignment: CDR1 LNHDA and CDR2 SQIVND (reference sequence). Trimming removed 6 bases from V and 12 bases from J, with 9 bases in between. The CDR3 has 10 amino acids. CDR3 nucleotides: TGTGCCAGTAGGGGCATACTCCAGCATTTT. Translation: CASRGILQHF.

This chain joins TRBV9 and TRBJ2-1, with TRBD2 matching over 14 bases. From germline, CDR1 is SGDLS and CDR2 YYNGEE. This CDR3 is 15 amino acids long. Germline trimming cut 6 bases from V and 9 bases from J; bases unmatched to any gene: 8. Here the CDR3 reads CASTETSGRAGEQFF. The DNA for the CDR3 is TGTGCCAGCACCGAGACTAGCGGGAGGGCCGGTGAGCAGTTCTTC.

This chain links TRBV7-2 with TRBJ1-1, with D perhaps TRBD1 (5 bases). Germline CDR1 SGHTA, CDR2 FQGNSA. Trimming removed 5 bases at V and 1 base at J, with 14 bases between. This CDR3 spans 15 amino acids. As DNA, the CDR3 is TGTGCCAGCAGCATGTCGGGACGGTGGAACACTGAAGCTTTCTTT. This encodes CASSMSGRWNTEAFF.

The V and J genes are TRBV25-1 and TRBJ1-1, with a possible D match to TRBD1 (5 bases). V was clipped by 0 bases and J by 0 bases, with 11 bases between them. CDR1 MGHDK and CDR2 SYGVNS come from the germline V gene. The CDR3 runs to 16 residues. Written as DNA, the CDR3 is TGTGCCAGCAGTGAATATAGGACAACGATGAACACTGAAGCTTTCTTT. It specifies CASSEYRTTMNTEAFF.

The CDR3 reads CASSKVCPGGGETQYF. In DNA form, the CDR3 reads TGTGCCAGCAGCAAAGTTTGTCCGGGAGGGGGAGAGACCCAGTACTTC. V and J are TRBV21-1 and TRBJ2-5; the table's TRBD2 call for D was not verified on the DNA. TRBV21-1 is deemed a pseudogene. The CDR3 sequence is 16 residues long.

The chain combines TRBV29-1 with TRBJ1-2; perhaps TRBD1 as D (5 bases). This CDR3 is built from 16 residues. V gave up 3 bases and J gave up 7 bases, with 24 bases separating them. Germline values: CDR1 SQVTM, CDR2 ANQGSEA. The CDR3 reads CSVEKAGRASLRGYTF. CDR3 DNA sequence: TGCAGCGTTGAGAAGGCAGGGAGGGCTAGCCTTCGTGGCTACACCTTC.

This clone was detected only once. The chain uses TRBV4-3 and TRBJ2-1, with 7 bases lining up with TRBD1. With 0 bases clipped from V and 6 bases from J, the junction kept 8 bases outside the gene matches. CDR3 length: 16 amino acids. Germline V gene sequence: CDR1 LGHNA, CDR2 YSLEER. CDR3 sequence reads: CASSQDPGTVVNEQFF. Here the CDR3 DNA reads TGCGCCAGCAGCCAAGACCCCGGGACAGTCGTCAATGAGCAGTTCTTC.

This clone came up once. The CDR3 protein is CASSSRGPGQGEVDTQYF. DNA for the CDR3: TGCGCCAGCAGTAGCCGGGGGCCGGGACAGGGGGAGGTAGATACGCAGTATTTT. The V call is TRBV10-1, the J call TRBJ2-3; 11 bases are a match to TRBD1. Unmatched junction bases numbered 15, after V lost 5 bases and J lost 5 bases. The length of the CDR3 is 18 residues. CDR1 is WNHNN, CDR2 SYGVQD, per germline (reference sequence).

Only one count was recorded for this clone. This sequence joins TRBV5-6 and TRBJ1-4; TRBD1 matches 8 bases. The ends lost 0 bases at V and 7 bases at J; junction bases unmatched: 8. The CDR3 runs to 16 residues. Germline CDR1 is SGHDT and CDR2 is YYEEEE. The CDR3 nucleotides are TGTGCCAGCAGCTTGGGTCCGCAGGGGGCGAGTGAAAAACTGTTTTTT. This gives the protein CASSLGPQGASEKLFF. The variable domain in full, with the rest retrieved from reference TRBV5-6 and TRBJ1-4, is DAGVTQSPTHLIKTRGQQVTLRCSPKSGHDTVSWYQQALGQGPQFIFQYYEEEERQRGNFPDRFSGHQFPNYSSELNVNALLLGDSALYLCASSLGPQGASEKLFFGSGTQLSVL.

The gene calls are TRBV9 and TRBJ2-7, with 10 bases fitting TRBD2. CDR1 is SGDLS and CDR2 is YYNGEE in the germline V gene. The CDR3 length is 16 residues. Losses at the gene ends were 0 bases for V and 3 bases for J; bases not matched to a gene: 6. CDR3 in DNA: TGTGCCAGCAGCGTAGAGGCTAGCGGGAGTAGCTACGAGCAGTACTTC. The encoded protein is CASSVEASGSSYEQYF.

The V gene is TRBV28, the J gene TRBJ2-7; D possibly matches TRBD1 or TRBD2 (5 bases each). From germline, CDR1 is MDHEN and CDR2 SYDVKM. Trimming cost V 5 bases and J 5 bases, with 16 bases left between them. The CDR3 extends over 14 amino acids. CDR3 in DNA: TGTGCCAGCAGTCTTCGGGGCGGGCGGGACGAGCAGTACTTC. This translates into CASSLRGGRDEQYF.

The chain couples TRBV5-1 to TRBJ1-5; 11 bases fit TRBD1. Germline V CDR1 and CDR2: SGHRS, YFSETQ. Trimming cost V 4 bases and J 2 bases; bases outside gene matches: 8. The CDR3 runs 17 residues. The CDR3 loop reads CASSPGTGGRGNQPQHF. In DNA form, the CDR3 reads TGCGCCAGCAGCCCCGGGACAGGGGGTAGGGGCAATCAGCCCCAGCATTTT.

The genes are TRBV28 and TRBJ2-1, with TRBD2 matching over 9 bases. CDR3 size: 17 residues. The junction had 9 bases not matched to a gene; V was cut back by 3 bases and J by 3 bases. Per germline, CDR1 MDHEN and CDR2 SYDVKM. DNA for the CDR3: TGTGCCAGCAGTTTTTTACGGCTAGCGGGACACTACAATGAGCAGTTCTTC. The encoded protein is CASSFLRLAGHYNEQFF.

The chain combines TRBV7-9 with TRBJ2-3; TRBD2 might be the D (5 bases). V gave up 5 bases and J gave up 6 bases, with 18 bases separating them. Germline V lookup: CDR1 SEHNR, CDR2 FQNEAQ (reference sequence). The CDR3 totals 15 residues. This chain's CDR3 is CASSRDIFRTDTQYF. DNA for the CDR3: TGTGCCAGCAGCCGGGATATCTTTAGGACGGATACGCAGTATTTT.

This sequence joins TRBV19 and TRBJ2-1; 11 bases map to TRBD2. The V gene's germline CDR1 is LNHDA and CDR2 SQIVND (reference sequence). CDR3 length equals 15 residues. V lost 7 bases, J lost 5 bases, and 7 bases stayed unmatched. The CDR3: CASIPTSGAHNEQFF. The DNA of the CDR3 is TGTGCCAGTATCCCGACTAGCGGGGCCCACAATGAGCAGTTCTTC.

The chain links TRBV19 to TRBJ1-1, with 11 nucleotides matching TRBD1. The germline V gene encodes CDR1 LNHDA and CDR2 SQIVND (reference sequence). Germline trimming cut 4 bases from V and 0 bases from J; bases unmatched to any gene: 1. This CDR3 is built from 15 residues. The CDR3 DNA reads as TGTGCCAGTAGTAGGACAGGGGGCATGAACACTGAAGCTTTCTTT. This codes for CASSRTGGMNTEAFF. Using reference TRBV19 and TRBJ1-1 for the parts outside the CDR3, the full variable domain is DGGITQSPKYLFRKEGQNVTLSCEQNLNHDAMYWYRQDPGQGLRLIYYSQIVNDFQKGDIAEGYSVSREKKESFPLTVTSAQKNPTAFYLCASSRTGGMNTEAFFGQGTRLTVV.

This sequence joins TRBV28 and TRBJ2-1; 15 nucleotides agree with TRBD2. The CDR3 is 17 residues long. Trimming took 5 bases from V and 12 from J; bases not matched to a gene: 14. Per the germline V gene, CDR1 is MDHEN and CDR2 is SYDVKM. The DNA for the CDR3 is TGTGCCAGCAGTCCCTCCCCTGGACTAGCGGGAGGGCCATGGCAGTTCTTC. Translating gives CASSPSPGLAGGPWQFF.